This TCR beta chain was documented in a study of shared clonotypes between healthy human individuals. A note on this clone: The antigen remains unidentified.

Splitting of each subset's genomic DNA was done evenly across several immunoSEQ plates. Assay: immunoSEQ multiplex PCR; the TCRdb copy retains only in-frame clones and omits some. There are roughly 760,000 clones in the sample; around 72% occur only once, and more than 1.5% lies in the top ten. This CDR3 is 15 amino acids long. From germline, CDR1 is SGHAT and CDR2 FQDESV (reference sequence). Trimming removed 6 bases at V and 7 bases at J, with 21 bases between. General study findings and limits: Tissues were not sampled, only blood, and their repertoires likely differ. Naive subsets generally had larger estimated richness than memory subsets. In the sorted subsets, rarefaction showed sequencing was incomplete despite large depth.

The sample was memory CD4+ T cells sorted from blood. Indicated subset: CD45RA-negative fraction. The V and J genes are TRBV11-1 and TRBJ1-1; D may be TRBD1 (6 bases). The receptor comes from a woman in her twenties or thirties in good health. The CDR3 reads CASSVNGGPVGEAFF. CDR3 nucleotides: TGTGCCAGCAGTGTCAACGGGGGGCCGGTTGGTGAAGCTTTCTTT.